This T cell receptor (beta chain) was captured in a study of molecular identifiers for immune sequencing clone quantification. TCRdb re-derived calls from the PCR reads in MiXCR, one entry per CDR3 protein. The sample carries around 320,000 distinct CDR3 sequences, 24% recorded once. This clonotype occurred a few times. Sequenced sample: naive CD8+ T cells from blood, with Jurkat cell RNA spiked in. As for subset: FACS-sorted CD8+CD4-CCR7+CD45RA+ naive T cells. The TCR originated in a human donor in good health. Some libraries in this study had Jurkat cell RNA spiked in.

CDR3: CASSPKTEVYNSPLHF. CDR3 nucleotide sequence: TGTGCCAGCAGCCCGAAGACAGAAGTTTATAATTCACCCCTCCACTTT. The chain uses TRBV7-2 and TRBJ1-6; perhaps TRBD1 as D (5 bases). Between the trimmed V and J ends, which lost 5 bases and 4 bases, there was a span of 15 bases. In germline, CDR1 is SGHTA, CDR2 FQGNSA. The CDR3 covers 16 residues.